This T cell receptor beta chain was recorded in a study of blood T cells in healthy people across ages (dated by TCRdb to between 2014 and 2016). For the study in its entirety: Template switching captured roughly one uniquely barcoded TCR beta cDNA molecule per two T cells in model experiments. To track age-related changes in TCR beta repertoire diversity, the study relied on deep sequencing normalized with unique cDNA molecular identifiers. Donors were grouped into four age groups: young (average approximately 15 years), middle-aged (39), aged (about 60) and long-lived (about 89). To avoid experimental bias, donors of different ages were spread randomly across the sequencing lanes. For two donors (one aged 18 to 30 and one aged 80 or older), the study analyzed two additional independent replicas of 1 million unique cDNA reads from the same blood draw.

CDR1 is given as MNHNS and CDR2 as SASEGT, both from the germline V gene. The CDR3 starts with the cysteine, ends with the phenylalanine, and has 22 residues. CDR3 DNA only is kept here, 66 bases in frame from base 1. The V end loses 3 bases and the J end loses 1 base, and a stretch of 31 bases separates them. The roughly 39 donors, aged 6 to 90 years, were systemically healthy Caucasian individuals from Russia. Around 9.9 milliliters of peripheral blood were collected from each donor into EDTA-treated Vacutainer tubes. Ficoll-Paque density-gradient centrifugation was used to isolate PBMCs, with at least 6.5 million obtained per sample. Total RNA, at least 5 micrograms per sample, was extracted from PBMCs with Trizol reagent. The percentages of naive CD45RAhigh/CD27high T cells were determined by flow cytometry on a PBMC aliquot from every donor. The library was made by 5' RACE. Sequencing was carried out with an Illumina HiSeq 2500. The second PCR ran for about 7 to 11 cycles and used a J-beta primer mix along with a sample-barcoded 5' primer. Each TCR beta cDNA molecule received a unique molecular identifier from a template-switch 5' adaptor carrying 12 random nucleotides. Each sample yielded at least 2.5 million CDR3-containing paired-end reads. First-strand cDNA was synthesized from all RNA with the Mint cDNA synthesis kit, primed by a TRBC-specific oligonucleotide. Following uracil-DNA glycosylase treatment, all cDNA underwent a first 18-cycle PCR with the universal primers M1SS and BC2_uni_R. As for how the authors treated the data: For normalization, 1 million high-quality reads, each with a distinct molecular identifier, were randomly selected from each sample. Instead of being binned into consensus sequences, reads with shared molecular identifiers were discarded. MiTCR, with a Q25 quality threshold and the strictest error-elimination algorithm, was used for CDR3 identification, clonotype clustering and error correction. A nonparametric unseen species model using Euler transformation provided a lower-bound estimate of total TCR beta diversity. TCRdb's own reprocessing of the public reads used fastp at Q25 and MiXCR and kept productive beta chains. Each entry is one CDR3 protein sequence, shown with its most common DNA and genes. TCRdb assigned the V and J calls; the authors' analysis was not used. The sample data list approximately 400,000 distinct CDR3 sequences, and 52% of these were observed just once. Clones ranked in the top ten supply 50% to 65% of the sample.

Paper-wide results and their limitations: Total diversity estimates from one million sequenced T cells were considered lower bounds and underestimates. Because profiling used bulk unsorted PBMCs, naive and antigen-experienced compartments could not be compared conclusively. Observed TCR beta diversity per million T cells fell roughly linearly with age, and a significant reduction was already apparent by age around 36. A strong correlation was found between observed TCR beta diversity and the percentage of naive T cells measured by flow cytometry. Compared with the aged group, the long-lived group had more naive CD4+ T cells, fewer expanded clones and increased TCR diversity, a pattern suggesting age selection. Because donor CMV infection status was unknown, age-related changes in expanded clonotypes were potentially confounded.

Concerning this clonotype: Its antigen is unknown. It has no much larger one-base neighbor in the sample; base qualities were not kept.

The TCR was taken from a man between 60 and 70 years old in good health. The chain was built from TRBV6-1 and TRBJ2-1; TRBD2 might be the D gene, on 6 matching bases. The sequencing sample was made of blood. The nucleotides read TGTGCCAGCAGTGAGGGGACGATCGCCGGGACTCCCCTCCCCGAATCCTACAATGAGCAGTTCTTC. Its amino acids are CASSEGTIAGTPLPESYNEQFF.